The 9 T cell receptor beta chains listed next were all sequenced from one sample in a study of blood T cell repertoires in COVID-19. Sequenced by immunoSEQ multiplex PCR; TCRdb stores in-frame clones only, minus some. The table includes 110,000 to 150,000 clones, about four fifths detected once. Sequenced: peripheral blood. The receptors here all came from an older man who had recovered from COVID-19.

This chain connects TRBV27 to TRBJ1-1, with 9 positions matching TRBD1. CDR1 is MNHEY and CDR2 is SMNVEV in the germline V gene (reference sequence). V was pared by 0 bases and J by 5 bases, with 7 bases of the junction left unmatched. The CDR3 runs to 16 residues. CDR3 sequence (DNA): TGTGCCAGCAGTTTATCTTGGACAGGGGTAGAAACTGAAGCTTTCTTT. Protein product: CASSLSWTGVETEAFF.

The rearrangement uses TRBV2 and TRBJ2-7; D call uncertain. V was pared by 8 bases and J by 2 bases, with 7 bases between. The CDR3 contains 11 residues. CDR1 and CDR2 (germline): SNHLY, FYNNEI. This chain's CDR3 is CASGQTYEQYF. The DNA for the CDR3 is TGTGCCAGCGGCCAAACCTACGAGCAGTACTTC.

This sequence joins TRBV5-1 and TRBJ2-1; maybe TRBD1 (6 bases). V was cut by 4 bases and J by 6 bases, with 14 bases left in between. Germline CDR1 reads SGHRS; CDR2 reads YFSETQ. There are 14 residues in the CDR3. In DNA form, the CDR3 reads TGCGCCAGCAGCCTCACAGGGTCCCCCAATGAGCAGTTCTTC. It translates to CASSLTGSPNEQFF.

There are a few counts of this clone. V gene TRBV29-1 combines with J gene TRBJ2-7, with TRBD1 identical over 7 bases. The CDR3 sequence is 13 residues long. V was pared by 6 bases and J by 0 bases, with 5 bases of the junction left unmatched. Germline V lookup: CDR1 SQVTM, CDR2 ANQGSEA. The CDR3 is CSVRQGSSYEQYF. As DNA, the CDR3 is TGCAGCGTCCGACAGGGAAGCTCCTACGAGCAGTACTTC.

This sequence joins TRBV18 and TRBJ2-5; 10 nucleotides agree with TRBD2. Trimming removed 3 bases from V and 5 bases from J; junction bases left unmatched: 6. This CDR3 region has 15 residues. Germline assignment: CDR1 KGHSH and CDR2 LQKENI. The CDR3 coding sequence is TGTGCCAGCTCACCCAGTAGCGGGAGGAGGGAGACCCAGTACTTC. It specifies CASSPSSGRRETQYF.

This sequence joins TRBV19 and TRBJ2-7; TRBD1 matches at 9 bases. V trimming: 6 bases; J trimming: 2 bases; junction bases outside the gene matches: 5. CDR3 length equals 14 residues. Germline V CDR1 and CDR2: LNHDA, SQIVND (reference sequence). The CDR3 spells CASRKTGGTYEQYF. CDR3 coding DNA: TGTGCCAGTAGGAAGACAGGGGGGACCTACGAGCAGTACTTC.

The chain is built from TRBV11-2 and TRBJ2-7; 7 nucleotides line up with TRBD2. The CDR3 contains 15 residues. V lost 5 bases and J lost 0; bases outside the gene matches: 7. Per germline, CDR1 SGHAT and CDR2 FQNNGV. CDR3 nucleotide sequence: TGTGCCAGCAGCAAGCGGGGAACTAGCTCCTACGAGCAGTACTTC. Its translation: CASSKRGTSSYEQYF.

The V call is TRBV11-2, the J call TRBJ1-3; a possible D gene is TRBD1 (5 bases). The CDR3 consists of 16 residues. V dropped 4 bases and J dropped 1 base, with 14 bases sitting between them. Germline CDR1 reads SGHAT; CDR2 reads FQNNGV. The CDR3 here is CASSSPGKRSGNTIYF. In DNA form, the CDR3 reads TGTGCCAGCAGCTCCCCAGGGAAAAGGTCTGGAAACACCATATATTTT.

The table lists this clone with a few counts. The chain couples TRBV5-1 to TRBJ1-3, with 8 bases that match TRBD1. Germline trimming cut 4 bases from V and 3 bases from J; bases unmatched to any gene: 6. Germline V gene sequence: CDR1 SGHRS, CDR2 YFSETQ. CDR3 length equals 15 residues. CDR3 in DNA: TGCGCCAGCAGCCCTGGACAGGGAATTGGAAACACCATATATTTT. Translated: CASSPGQGIGNTIYF.